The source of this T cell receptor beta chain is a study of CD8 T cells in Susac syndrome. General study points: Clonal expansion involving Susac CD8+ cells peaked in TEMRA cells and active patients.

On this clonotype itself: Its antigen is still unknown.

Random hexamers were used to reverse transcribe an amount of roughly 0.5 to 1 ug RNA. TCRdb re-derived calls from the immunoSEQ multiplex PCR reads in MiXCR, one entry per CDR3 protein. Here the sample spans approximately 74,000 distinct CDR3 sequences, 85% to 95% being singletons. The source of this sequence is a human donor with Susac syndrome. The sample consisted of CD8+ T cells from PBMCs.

Here the CDR3 reads CASSSGGAKNIQYF. The CDR3 bases are TGTGCCAGCAGCTCTGGAGGAGCCAAAAACATTCAGTACTTC. V is TRBV7-8 and J is TRBJ2-4, with a weak D call TRBD2 (5 bases). CDR1 SGHVS and CDR2 FQNEAQ come from the germline V gene. This CDR3 comprises 14 residues. V was trimmed by 4 bases and J by 0 bases, leaving 7 bases between them.